These 10 T cell receptor beta chains came from one sample sequenced in a study of identical twins. A single record per CDR3 protein comes from TCRdb applying MiXCR to the 5' RACE reads. The sample records 250,000 or so distinct CDR3 sequences, approximately 8.3% being singletons. These data also formed part of another study, on yellow fever vaccine responses in identical twins.

Sequencing was carried out using CD8+ T cells sorted from blood. The source is a woman under 30 in good health.

This clonotype was counted only a few times. J is TRBJ2-4 and V is TRBV20-1, with 10 nucleotides matching TRBD2. The CDR3 covers 19 residues. Germline CDR1 is DFQATT and CDR2 is SNEGSKA (reference sequence). V shed 5 bases, J shed 0 bases, and the junction held 16 bases outside the gene matches. This chain's CDR3 is CSAPWRASGGTGAKNIQYF. CDR3 DNA sequence: TGCAGTGCTCCGTGGCGGGCTAGCGGGGGCACAGGAGCCAAAAACATTCAGTACTTC.

At least ten counts were recorded for this clonotype. J is TRBJ2-3 and V is TRBV5-1, with no clear D. This CDR3 region has 15 residues. Germline CDR1 is SGHRS and CDR2 is YFSETQ. V was cut by 4 bases and J by 0 bases, with 12 bases left in between. CDR3 DNA sequence: TGCGCCAGCAGCATTGGTACCTCTAGCACAGATACGCAGTATTTT. Its protein is CASSIGTSSTDTQYF.

This clonotype was recorded a few times. J is TRBJ1-1 and V is TRBV7-9; D gene uncertain. Germline CDR1 reads SEHNR; CDR2 reads FQNEAQ (reference sequence). The CDR3 sequence is 15 residues long. V was trimmed by 1 base and J by 4 bases, leaving 13 bases between them. The CDR3 DNA reads as TGTGCCAGCAGCTTAGTAGCAGATGGGAGCACTGAAGCTTTCTTT. It specifies CASSLVADGSTEAFF.

The genes are TRBV7-9 and TRBJ2-1; 7 bases are a match to TRBD1. V trimming: 2 bases; J trimming: 6 bases; junction bases outside the gene matches: 10. The V gene's germline CDR1 is SEHNR and CDR2 FQNEAQ (reference sequence). The CDR3 runs to 16 residues. Here the CDR3 DNA reads TGTGCCAGCAGCTTACTAAGTGACAGGGTAGGCAATGAGCAGTTCTTC. It specifies CASSLLSDRVGNEQFF.

This clonotype was observed a few times. The chain is built from TRBV6-1 and TRBJ2-3, with TRBD1 matching 8 bases. This CDR3 has 14 amino acids. V lost 6 bases to trimming and J lost 1 base; unmatched junction nucleotides: 3. Looked up from germline, CDR1 is MNHNS and CDR2 is SASEGT. CDR3 nucleotides: TGTGCCAGCAGGCAGGGGGCTCGCACAGATACGCAGTATTTT. Translating it yields CASRQGARTDTQYF.

The V and J genes are TRBV7-2 and TRBJ2-7; D might be TRBD1 or TRBD2, each matching 5 bases. V shed 5 bases and J shed 3 bases, with 17 bases lying between them. Germline CDR1 is SGHTA and CDR2 is FQGNSA. The CDR3 runs 15 residues. The CDR3: CASSTEESGSYEQYF. CDR3 DNA sequence: TGTGCCAGCAGCACGGAGGAGTCAGGGAGCTACGAGCAGTACTTC.

This clonotype was counted many times. The gene calls are TRBV20-1 and TRBJ2-7; D assignment may be TRBD1 or TRBD2 (5 bases each). Germline loops: CDR1 DFQATT, CDR2 SNEGSKA (reference sequence). Trimming stripped 0 bases from V and 3 bases from J, with 12 bases between. This CDR3 contains 14 residues. The CDR3 loop is CSARDRGGYYEQYF. The CDR3, as DNA: TGCAGTGCTAGAGATCGTGGGGGATACTACGAGCAGTACTTC.

In its sample, this clonotype was seen a few times. This chain connects TRBV20-1 to TRBJ2-7; no clear D gene. Germline CDR1 is DFQATT and CDR2 is SNEGSKA (reference sequence). The CDR3 is 14 amino acids. Trimming shortened V by 2 bases and J by 3 bases, and 14 bases separated the two germline ends. CDR3 protein: CSARRTRSSYEQYF. The DNA of the CDR3 is TGCAGTGCTAGACGGACCAGGTCGAGCTACGAGCAGTACTTC.

The rearrangement joins TRBV29-1 to TRBJ2-7; the match to TRBD1 covers 10 bases. The V segment lost 7 bases and the J segment 3 bases; nucleotides outside the gene matches: 3. CDR3 length: 12 amino acids. In germline, CDR1 is SQVTM, CDR2 ANQGSEA. DNA of the CDR3: TGCAGCGCTGGACAGGGGGGCTACGAGCAGTACTTC. Translating it yields CSAGQGGYEQYF.

This clonotype was recorded at least ten times. The chain carries TRBV25-1 and TRBJ2-5; the match to TRBD1 covers 9 bases. CDR3 length: 15 residues. Germline V gives CDR1 MGHDK, CDR2 SYGVNS. J was trimmed by 5 bases and V by 7 bases; bases with no gene match: 11. The CDR3 here is CASIGPTGGTETQYF. CDR3 coding DNA: TGTGCCAGCATCGGGCCGACAGGGGGTACGGAGACCCAGTACTTC.